This T cell receptor beta chain was documented in a study of response to subunit inactivated influenza vaccine. This clonotype has a handful of counts. Its antigen is currently unknown. General study findings and limits: The authors proposed limited new T cell recruitment per seasonal influenza vaccination.

TCRdb reprocessed the RT-PCR reads via MiXCR and lists one record per CDR3 protein. Found here are 430,000 or so distinct CDR3 sequences, approximately 11% of them singletons; the top ten hold more than 10%. The length of the CDR3 is 14 residues. V was cut by 5 bases and J by 4 bases, with 12 bases left in between. Germline V gives CDR1 MNHNS, CDR2 SASEGT. The sequence was obtained from a man aged 45-60 years who received an inactivated influenza vaccine. The source material was PBMCs from blood, sampled about 40 days after vaccination. The chain couples TRBV6-1 to TRBJ1-5, with a tentative D call TRBD1 (5 bases). In DNA, the CDR3 is TGTGCCAGCAGTCAATGGGACGGGAATCAGCCCCAGCATTTT. Translating it yields CASSQWDGNQPQHF.